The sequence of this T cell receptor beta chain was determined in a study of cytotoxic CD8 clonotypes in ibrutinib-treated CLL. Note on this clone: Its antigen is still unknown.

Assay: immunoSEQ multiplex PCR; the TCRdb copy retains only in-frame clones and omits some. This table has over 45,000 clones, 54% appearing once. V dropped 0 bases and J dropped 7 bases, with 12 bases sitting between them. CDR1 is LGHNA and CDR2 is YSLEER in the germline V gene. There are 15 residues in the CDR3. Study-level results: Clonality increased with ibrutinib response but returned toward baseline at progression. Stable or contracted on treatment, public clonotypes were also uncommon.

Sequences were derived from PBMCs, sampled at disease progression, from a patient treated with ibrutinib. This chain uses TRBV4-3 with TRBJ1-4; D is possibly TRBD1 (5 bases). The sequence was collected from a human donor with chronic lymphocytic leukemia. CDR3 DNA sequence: TGCGCCAGCAGCCAAGATCTCGGCCAGGGTGAAAAACTGTTTTTT. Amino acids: CASSQDLGQGEKLFF.